This TCR beta chain was identified in a study of T cells in Graves' hyperthyroidism and ophthalmopathy (dated by TCRdb to the late 2010s). For the study in its entirety: Peripheral blood samples were taken at the time of initial diagnosis, prior to any treatment. Following sampling, methimazole starting at 30 mg daily was given to hyperthyroidism patients, and high-dose intravenous methylprednisolone was given to ophthalmopathy patients. TCR V-J signatures able to tell the groups apart were searched for in a discovery cohort of around 95 patients, of whom around 42 had Graves' ophthalmopathy and roughly 57 had stable Graves' hyperthyroidism. TCR Vbeta CDR3 sequencing of approximately 140 peripheral blood samples (43 ophthalmopathy, 75 or so hyperthyroidism and some 17 progressor patients) is reported in the paper. For training and testing, the 80 to 100 patients in the discovery cohort were randomly divided in a 7:3 ratio. Prospective prediction of ophthalmopathy was tested in an independent validation cohort consisting of fewer than 20 hyperthyroidism patients and some 17 patients who later progressed to ophthalmopathy. Thyroid tissue and blood T-cell repertoires from six Graves' hyperthyroidism patients were also compared in the study. What the research found in general, with its limitations: Most expanded thyroid clonotypes (frequency above 0.001) were also found in blood, which suggests that blood repertoires may mirror thyroid immune responses. No statistical method was used to set the sample size in advance, and investigators knew the group allocation. A 13 V-J signature model separated ophthalmopathy from stable hyperthyroidism, with around 90% sensitivity and about 81% specificity in cross-validation and 80%/75% in testing. During validation, the model predicted progression to ophthalmopathy a median of roughly six months ahead of onset, with 70.59% sensitivity and about 72% specificity.

Unmatched junction bases come to 6, with V trimmed by 5 bases and J by 0 bases. From cysteine to phenylalanine, the CDR3 is 15 amino acids long. Left in the record is the CDR3 DNA by itself, 45 bases read in frame from the first base. The CDR1 and CDR2 encoded by the germline V gene are SGHAT and FQNNGV. As regards this clonotype: Its antigen has not been determined. No much larger clonotype is one base removed from it; base qualities were not supplied.

TCR beta CDR3 regions were amplified from RNA transcripts. A first-round RT-PCR of the TCR CDR3 used the HTBI primer set with the Qiagen OneStep RT-PCR kit. Libraries were constructed in a second round of multiplex PCR, after which size selection and purification were performed. The libraries were sequenced on an Illumina HiSeq2000 using paired-end 100 bp reads. From the authors' description of their analysis: SOAPnuke was used to process the raw data, removing reads that contained adapters or uncalled bases, had a mean Phred below 15, or lacked an exact match to the constant primer or identifier. COPE v1.2.5 was used to merge high-quality paired reads, and clonotypes were defined as unique nucleotide sequences. Clonotypes were aligned to IMGT TRBV, TRBD and TRBJ reference segments using MiTCR v1.1. The analysis included only V-J combinations with a frequency above 0.0001, which together covered roughly 99% of the repertoires. A TCS score was defined as the ratio of F50 (clonal expansion) to E x V (chaos), with BLOSUM62-based TCRdist applied between CDR3 peptides within each V-J. Welch's t-statistics and random forest reduced around 520 V-J features to 13, which were used in a naive Bayes classifier (R e1071). TCRdb reprocessing: public reads trimmed at Q25 with fastp, clones called with MiXCR, in-frame beta chains kept. Duplicate CDR3 protein sequences are folded into a single record with the most common DNA and genes. The V and J calls were not made by the authors but by TCRdb's processing. The sample table holds about 420,000 distinct CDR3 sequences, of which 15% to 17% were seen once. The ten top clones hold roughly an eighth of the sample.

Graves' hyperthyroidism was defined as stable when no progression to ophthalmopathy occurred over 18 months of follow-up. The hyperthyroidism patients were between 18 and 65 years old and newly diagnosed, with a disease duration of less than 2 months. The study excluded patients with uncontrolled infections, other autoimmune diseases, pregnancy or lactation. Diagnoses were based on clinical symptoms, serum thyroxine and TRAb, thyroid ultrasound and orbital computed tomography. PBMCs were isolated from more than 8 ml of fresh peripheral blood by Ficoll-Paque density gradient centrifugation. Trizol reagent was used to extract total RNA, and RNA quality was then checked on an Agilent 2100 Bioanalyzer.

Sequenced sample: blood. The sequence was obtained from a woman under 30 with Graves' hyperthyroidism. The chain is encoded by TRBV11-2 joined to TRBJ2-7, and 8 junctional nucleotides match TRBD1. The bases are TGTGCCAGCAGCCGGACAGGGATCAACTCCTACGAGCAGTACTTC. This gives the protein CASSRTGINSYEQYF.